Following are 14 T cell receptor beta chains from one sample sequenced in a study of blood T cells in healthy people across ages. It was with a sample-barcoded 5' primer and a J-beta primer mix that a second PCR of roughly 7 to 12 cycles was run. TCRdb reanalysed the 5' RACE reads using MiXCR and keeps one entry per CDR3 protein. The sample consists of around 870,000 distinct CDR3 sequences, more than 25% of them appearing once. Material: blood. The source is a woman of 80 years or more in good health.

This clonotype was recorded once. The V call is TRBV3-1, the J call TRBJ2-1; the D gene is possibly TRBD1 (6 bases). Germline V gene data show CDR1 as LGHDT and CDR2 as YNNKEL (reference sequence). The CDR3 is made up of 16 amino acids. Trimming removed 0 bases from V and 6 bases from J, with 15 bases in between. Here the CDR3 DNA reads TGTGCCAGCAGCCAAGAGACAGGTTTCGAGGGCAATGAGCAGTTCTTC. Its translation: CASSQETGFEGNEQFF.

Regarding this clonotype: A much larger clone lies one base from this, so it may be a read error. V usage is TRBV6-1 and J usage is TRBJ2-7; 9 bases fit TRBD1. The CDR3 contains 14 residues. Trimming removed 7 bases from V and 6 bases from J; junction bases left unmatched: 10. CDR1 and CDR2 from the germline V gene are MNHNS and SASEGT. CDR3 sequence: CASTGVGQGLEQYF. DNA for the CDR3: TGTGCCAGCACTGGGGTGGGACAGGGACTCGAGCAGTACTTC.

This clonotype was seen repeatedly, ten times or more. The rearrangement joins TRBV20-1 to TRBJ2-3; D is uncertain. The CDR3 is 14 residues long. Germline CDR1 DFQATT, CDR2 SNEGSKA (reference sequence). The V gene lost 6 bases and the J gene lost 2 bases, with 15 bases spanning the gap. The CDR3 here is CSAARRLTTDTQYF. The DNA for the CDR3 is TGCAGTGCAGCGAGGCGGCTAACCACAGATACGCAGTATTTT.

With respect to this clonotype: A much larger clone sits a single nucleotide away, making a read error possible. V usage is TRBV20-1 and J usage is TRBJ2-1; a possible D gene is TRBD2 (7 bases). CDR1 and CDR2 from the germline V gene are DFQATT and SNEGSKA (reference sequence). There are 15 residues in the CDR3. The CDR3 here is CGARDTRGGLNEQFF. CDR3 DNA sequence: TGCGGTGCTAGAGATACGAGGGGGGGCCTGAATGAGCAGTTCTTC.

The chain is built from TRBV3-1 and TRBJ2-1, with 9 bases identical to TRBD1. The germline CDR1 and CDR2 sequences are LGHDT and YNNKEL (reference sequence). Trimming took 4 bases from V and 9 from J; bases not matched to a gene: 10. The CDR3 loop spans 15 amino acids. CDR3 bases: TGTGCCAGCAGCCGATCCGGGACAGGGTGCAGTGAGCAGTTCTTC. It codes for CASSRSGTGCSEQFF.

This chain joins TRBV6-2 or TRBV6-3 and TRBJ2-1; possible D gene TRBD1, 6 bases. TRBJ2-7 explains the end of the DNA better; the J call may be wrong. The CDR3 length is 16 residues. Germline CDR1 reads MNHEY; CDR2 reads SVGEGT. CDR3 region: CASSYTTGSSYNEQYF. The CDR3 region has the DNA TGTGCCAGCAGCTACACAACAGGGAGCTCCTACAATGAGCAGTACTTC.

This clonotype came up many times. The rearrangement uses TRBV4-3 and TRBJ2-6; possibly TRBD1 for D (5 bases). Trimming left V 1 base short and J 0 bases short, with 10 bases between. Germline loops: CDR1 LGHNA, CDR2 YSLEER. There are 17 residues in the CDR3. Here the CDR3 DNA reads TGCGCCAGCAGCCAAGTCAGACAGAACTCTGGGGCCAACGTCCTGACTTTC. Encoded protein: CASSQVRQNSGANVLTF.

As regards this clonotype: A much larger clone differs by one base, so this may be a read error. This chain uses TRBV4-3 with TRBJ2-5, with D perhaps matching TRBD1 (8 bases). CDR1 is LGHNA and CDR2 is YSLEER in the germline V gene. V gave up 4 bases and J gave up 11 bases, with 20 bases separating them. The CDR3 contains 14 residues. In nucleotides, the CDR3 is TGCGCCAGCAGCCTGAGACAGGGGAGGGATGAGCAGTACTTC. Translating gives CASSLRQGRDEQYF.

This clonotype appeared a few times. This chain connects TRBV9 to TRBJ2-6; TRBD1 matches 7 bases. CDR1 is SGDLS and CDR2 is YYNGEE in the germline V gene. With 4 bases clipped from V and 0 bases from J, the junction kept 10 bases outside the gene matches. CDR3 size: 18 residues. The CDR3 DNA sequence: TGTGCCAGCAGCATCCGGACAGGACCCTTCTCTGGGGCCAACGTCCTGACTTTC. It codes for CASSIRTGPFSGANVLTF.

Comments on this clonotype: A much larger clonotype is one base distant, so this may be a read error. The genes are TRBV29-1 and TRBJ2-5; D may be TRBD1 (5 bases). The J call is in doubt because the DNA end fits TRBJ2-7 better. This CDR3 comprises 14 residues. The germline V gene has CDR1 SQVTM and CDR2 ANQGSEA. CDR3 in amino acids: CSVVMGQGHYEQYF. In DNA, the CDR3 is TGCAGCGTTGTTATGGGGCAGGGCCACTACGAGCAGTACTTC.

In the case of this clonotype: A much larger clone is a single base away; this may be a read error. This chain uses TRBV5-1 with TRBJ2-5, with TRBD2 matching 10 bases. This CDR3 has 17 amino acids. With V trimmed by 4 bases and J by 4 bases, 13 bases remained unmatched. The V gene's germline CDR1 is SGHRS and CDR2 YFSETQ. The CDR3 here is CASSQVIAGGARETQYF. The CDR3 bases are TGCGCCAGCAGCCAAGTTATAGCGGGGGGTGCCCGAGAGACCCAGTACTTC.

There are many counts of this clonotype. This chain joins TRBV7-2 and TRBJ2-5, with TRBD2 as a possible D gene (5 bases). Trimming took 6 bases from V and 4 from J, leaving 9 bases between them. The CDR3 runs to 12 residues. Germline V gives CDR1 SGHTA, CDR2 FQGNSA. The CDR3 loop reads CASSSDLETQYF. DNA for the CDR3: TGTGCCAGCAGTTCGGACTTAGAGACCCAGTACTTC.

This clonotype occurred many times. J is TRBJ2-3 and V is TRBV7-2; the D gene could be TRBD1 or TRBD2 (5 bases each). This CDR3 has 14 amino acids. V gave up 6 bases and J gave up 2 bases, with 12 bases separating them. CDR1 SGHTA and CDR2 FQGNSA come from the germline V gene. The CDR3 bases are TGTGCCAGCAGTTACCCGGGGCTCACAGATACGCAGTATTTT. Encoded protein: CASSYPGLTDTQYF.

The table lists this clonotype with a few counts. The chain couples TRBV18 to TRBJ1-6, with D tentatively TRBD1 (5 bases). From germline, CDR1 is KGHSH and CDR2 LQKENI. The CDR3 extends over 14 amino acids. V was pared by 4 bases and J by 3 bases, with 7 bases between. DNA of the CDR3: TGTGCCAGCTCACGGGACTTCTATAATTCACCCCTCCACTTT. Translated: CASSRDFYNSPLHF.